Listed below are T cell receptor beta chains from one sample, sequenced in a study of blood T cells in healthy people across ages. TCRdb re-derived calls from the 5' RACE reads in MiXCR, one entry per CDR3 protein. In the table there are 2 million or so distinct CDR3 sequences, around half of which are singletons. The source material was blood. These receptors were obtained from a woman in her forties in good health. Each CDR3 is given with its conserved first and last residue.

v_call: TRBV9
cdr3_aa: CASSTTGLVNEQFF

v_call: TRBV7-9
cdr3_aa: CASSLRGQGVYGYTF

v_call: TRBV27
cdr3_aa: CASHGQGTYNEQFF

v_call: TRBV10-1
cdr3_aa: CASSPSGQGPYNEQFF

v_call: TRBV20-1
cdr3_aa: CSLENIQYF

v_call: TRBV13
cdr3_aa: CASSRGGHEQFF

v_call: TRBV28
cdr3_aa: CASSPSRSEWTQPQHF

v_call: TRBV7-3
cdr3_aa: CASKGQGLHEQFF

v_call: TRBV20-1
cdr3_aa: CSATLRGAWETQYF

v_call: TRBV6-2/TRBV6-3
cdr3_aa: CASSYNPWASGGDSYNEQFF

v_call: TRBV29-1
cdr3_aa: CSVPWGGDEQYF

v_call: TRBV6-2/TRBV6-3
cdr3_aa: CASRPQGGEQFF

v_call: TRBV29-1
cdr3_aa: CSVVAQETQYF

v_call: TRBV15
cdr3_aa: CATSQTANQPQHF

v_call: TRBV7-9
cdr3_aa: CASSLVVRQETQYF

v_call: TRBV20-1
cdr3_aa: CSARGQGVKYTEAFF

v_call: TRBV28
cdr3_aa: CASSLVGQGDQPQHF

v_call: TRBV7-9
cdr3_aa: CASSLLGQSYGYTF

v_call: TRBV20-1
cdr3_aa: CSATCESSYNEQFF

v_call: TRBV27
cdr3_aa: CASSLDGLVQPQHF

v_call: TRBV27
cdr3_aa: CASSLWQGAYEQYF

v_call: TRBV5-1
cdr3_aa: CASSLAGNSYGYTF

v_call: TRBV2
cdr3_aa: CASSEERTGGDLSSYEQYF

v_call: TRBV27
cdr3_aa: CASSVQALSYEQYF

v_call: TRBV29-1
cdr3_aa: CSVVTQNINEQFF

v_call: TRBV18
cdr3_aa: CASSPPEGGGYTF

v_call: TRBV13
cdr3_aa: CASSLGPYMNTEAFF

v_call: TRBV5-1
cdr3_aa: CASSSVVGGSGANVLTF

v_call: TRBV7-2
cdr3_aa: CASSSRRGLAGELFF

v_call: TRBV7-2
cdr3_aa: CASSSQQGANYGYTF

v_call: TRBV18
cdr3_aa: CASSPGTSGAGSSYNEQFF

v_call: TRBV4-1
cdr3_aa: CASSRPTGEETRYF

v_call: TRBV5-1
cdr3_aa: CASSPAAGGLDTQYF

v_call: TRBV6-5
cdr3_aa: CASSYQPRMNTEAFF

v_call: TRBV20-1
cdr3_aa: CSTPPGVSYNEQFF

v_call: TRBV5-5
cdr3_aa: CASVGLEETQYF

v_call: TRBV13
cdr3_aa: CASSQGQIQETQYF

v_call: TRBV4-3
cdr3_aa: CASSQEVQGTDTQYF

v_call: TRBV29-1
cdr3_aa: CSVDRSGGAGEEQYF

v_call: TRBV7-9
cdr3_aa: CASSYSTGTGGEQPQHF

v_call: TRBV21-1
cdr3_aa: CASSKGGGAKNIQYF

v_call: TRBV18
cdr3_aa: CASSPPSGRAYNEQFF

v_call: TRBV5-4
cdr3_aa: CASSHRVGNQETQYF

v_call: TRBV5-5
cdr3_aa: CASSSDTGVSYEQYF

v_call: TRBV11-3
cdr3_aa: CASSLTTSGGLSYNEQFF

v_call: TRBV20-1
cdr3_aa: CSARDVGFEQFF

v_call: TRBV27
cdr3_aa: CASSFPEGAEKLFF

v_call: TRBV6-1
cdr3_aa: CASREGDSQETQYF

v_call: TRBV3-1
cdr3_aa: CASSQATGAFNQPQHF

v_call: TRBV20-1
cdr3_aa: CSASRGGLEETQYF

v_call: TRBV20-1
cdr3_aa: CSARDRGTAGQGGPNYGYTF

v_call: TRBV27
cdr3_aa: CASSFPRDSANTGELFF

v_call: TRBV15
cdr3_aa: CATSRETAYPTESPLHF

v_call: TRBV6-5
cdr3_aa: CASSYSRRGGGASRETQYF

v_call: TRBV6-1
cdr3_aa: CASSIRANTEAFF

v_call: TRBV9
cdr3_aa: CASSPGTGQGAKDTQYF

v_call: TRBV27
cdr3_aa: CATYRQGNNYGYTF

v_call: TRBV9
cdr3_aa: CASSVAHLGETQYF